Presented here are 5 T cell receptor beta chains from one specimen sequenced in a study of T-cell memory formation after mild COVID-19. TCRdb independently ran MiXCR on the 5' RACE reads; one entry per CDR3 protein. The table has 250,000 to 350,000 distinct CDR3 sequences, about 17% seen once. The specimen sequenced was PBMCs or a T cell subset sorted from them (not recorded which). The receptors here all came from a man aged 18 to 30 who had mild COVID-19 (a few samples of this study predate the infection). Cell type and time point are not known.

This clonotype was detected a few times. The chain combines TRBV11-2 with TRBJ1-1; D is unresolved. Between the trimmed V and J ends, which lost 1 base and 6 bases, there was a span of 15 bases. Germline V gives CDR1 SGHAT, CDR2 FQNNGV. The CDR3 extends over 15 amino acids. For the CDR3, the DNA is TGTGCCAGCAGCTTAGGCGCGCGGTCAGTCGCTGAAGCTTTCTTT. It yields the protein CASSLGARSVAEAFF. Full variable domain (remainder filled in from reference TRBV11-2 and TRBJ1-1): EAGVAQSPRYKIIEKRQSVAFWCNPISGHATLYWYQQILGQGPKLLIQFQNNGVVDDSQLPKDRFSAERLKGVDSTLKIQPAKLEDSAVYLCASSLGARSVAEAFFGQGTRLTVV.

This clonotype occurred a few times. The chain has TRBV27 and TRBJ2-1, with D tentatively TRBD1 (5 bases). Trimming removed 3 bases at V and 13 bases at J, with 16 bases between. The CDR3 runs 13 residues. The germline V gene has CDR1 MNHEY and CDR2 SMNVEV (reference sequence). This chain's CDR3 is CASSLSTAQHQFF. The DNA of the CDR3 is TGTGCCAGCAGTTTGTCGACAGCCCAGCACCAGTTCTTC.

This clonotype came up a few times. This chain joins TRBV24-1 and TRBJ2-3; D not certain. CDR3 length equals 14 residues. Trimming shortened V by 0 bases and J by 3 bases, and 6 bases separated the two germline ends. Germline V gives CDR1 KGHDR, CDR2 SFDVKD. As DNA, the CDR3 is TGTGCCACCAGTGATTTGGGGGAAACAGATACGCAGTATTTT. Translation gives CATSDLGETDTQYF.

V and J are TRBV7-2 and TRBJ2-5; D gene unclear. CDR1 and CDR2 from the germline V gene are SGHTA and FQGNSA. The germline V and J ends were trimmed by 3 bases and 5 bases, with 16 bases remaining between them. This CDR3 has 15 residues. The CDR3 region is CASSFTASQGETQYF. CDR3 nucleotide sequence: TGTGCCAGCAGCTTCACGGCATCGCAAGGGGAGACCCAGTACTTC.

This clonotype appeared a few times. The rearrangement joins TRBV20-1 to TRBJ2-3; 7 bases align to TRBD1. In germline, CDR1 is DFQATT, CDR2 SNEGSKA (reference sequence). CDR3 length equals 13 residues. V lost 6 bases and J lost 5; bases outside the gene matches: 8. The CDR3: CSAARSGGDTQYF. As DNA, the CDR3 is TGCAGTGCCGCGAGGTCAGGGGGAGATACGCAGTATTTT.